The 30 T cell receptor beta chains listed next were all sequenced from one sample in a study of identical twins. Via MiXCR, TCRdb re-called the 5' RACE reads, giving one row per CDR3 protein. The sample carries some 710,000 distinct CDR3 sequences, around 6% recorded once. Sequenced material: naive T cells sorted from blood. These receptors were obtained from a man aged 18-30 years in good health.

At least ten counts were recorded for this clonotype. V usage is TRBV5-5 and J usage is TRBJ2-1; 9 bases are a match to TRBD1. The CDR3 is made up of 15 amino acids. V dropped 0 bases and J dropped 4; count of bases not matched to a gene: 2. The germline CDR1 and CDR2 sequences are SGHKS and YYEKEE (reference sequence). The CDR3 region has the DNA TGTGCCAGCAGCTTGGGGGACAGGGAGTACAATGAGCAGTTCTTC. Amino acids: CASSLGDREYNEQFF. The whole variable domain, filled in from reference TRBV5-5 and TRBJ2-1, reads DAGVTQSPTHLIKTRGQQVTLRCSPISGHKSVSWYQQVLGQGPQFIFQYYEKEERGRGNFPDRFSARQFPNYSSELNVNALLLGDSALYLCASSLGDREYNEQFFGPGTRLTVL.

This clonotype was counted ten times or more. The rearrangement links TRBV28 to TRBJ1-1; 7 positions agree with TRBD1. The CDR3 contains 14 residues. Germline-derived CDR1 and CDR2 are MDHEN and SYDVKM. CDR3: CAVGEGGLNTEAFF. The DNA of the CDR3 is TGTGCGGTGGGGGAAGGGGGCCTGAACACTGAAGCTTTCTTT.

This clonotype was seen many times. This CDR3 reads CSARGDRNYGYTF. In DNA, the CDR3 is TGCAGTGCTAGGGGTGACCGGAACTATGGCTACACCTTC. The V call is TRBV20-1, the J call TRBJ1-2; D ambiguous. CDR1 is DFQATT, CDR2 SNEGSKA, per germline (reference sequence). Trimming shortened V by 3 bases and J by 2 bases, and 10 bases separated the two germline ends. CDR3 length: 13 residues.

The V and J genes are TRBV7-8 and TRBJ2-7; D not certain. There are 14 residues in the CDR3. Looked up from germline, CDR1 is SGHVS and CDR2 is FQNEAQ. V lost 1 base and J 2 bases, leaving 9 bases between the germline ends. CDR3 DNA: TGTGCCAGCAGCTTAGTAAGTCAGACCTACGAGCAGTACTTC. Its protein product is CASSLVSQTYEQYF.

There are many counts of this clonotype. The gene calls are TRBV7-2 and TRBJ2-7; tentatively, D is TRBD1 or TRBD2 (5 bases each). Trimming pared 2 bases from V and 2 bases from J, leaving 10 bases between. CDR1 and CDR2 (germline): SGHTA, FQGNSA. The CDR3 covers 14 residues. CDR3 residues: CASSLPRDPYEQYF. In DNA form, the CDR3 reads TGTGCCAGCAGCTTACCTCGGGACCCCTACGAGCAGTACTTC.

In its sample, this clonotype was seen many times. V gene TRBV10-3 combines with J gene TRBJ2-2; 14 bases line up with TRBD2. The CDR3 is 15 residues long. The trim removed 9 bases at V and 6 bases at J, leaving 6 bases unmatched. Germline CDR1 is ENHRY and CDR2 is SYGVKD. The CDR3 nucleotides are TGTGCCATTTTGGGACTAGCGGGAGAGGCCGGGGAGCTGTTTTTT. It codes for CAILGLAGEAGELFF.

This clonotype came up many times. This CDR3 is CSAPRQGGAKNIQYF. CDR3 in DNA: TGCAGTGCTCCGCGACAGGGGGGCGCCAAAAACATTCAGTACTTC. The chain is built from TRBV20-1 and TRBJ2-4; TRBD1 aligns across 9 bases. The CDR3 sequence is 15 residues long. In germline, CDR1 is DFQATT, CDR2 SNEGSKA (reference sequence). J lost 1 base, V lost 5 bases, and 6 bases had no gene match.

This clonotype came up a few times. V usage is TRBV11-3 and J usage is TRBJ2-3; weak D call: TRBD1 (6 bases). The germline CDR1 and CDR2 sequences are SGHNT and YENEEA. The CDR3 loop spans 17 amino acids. The ends were cut back, 3 bases at V and 5 bases at J, with 21 bases in the middle. For the CDR3, the DNA is TGTGCCAGCAGCTTGGATCTGGGACACCAGCGAGTAGATACGCAGTATTTT. This gives the protein CASSLDLGHQRVDTQYF.

The rearrangement joins TRBV4-2 to TRBJ2-3; a weak D match, TRBD1 (6 bases). The CDR3 is 18 residues long. The V end lost 4 bases, the J end lost 6 bases, and 26 bases lay between the germline ends. Germline V CDR1 and CDR2: LGHNA, YNFKEQ. CDR3 sequence reads: CASSPHPVTGWVPDTQYF. Written as DNA, the CDR3 is TGTGCCAGCAGCCCCCATCCGGTAACAGGGTGGGTCCCCGATACGCAGTATTTT.

This chain connects TRBV21-1 to TRBJ2-1; TRBD1 reflects the table's D call only, with no check against the DNA. TRBV21-1 is termed a pseudogene. This CDR3 has 19 residues. The CDR3 region has the DNA TGTGCCAGCAGCATAACCCGGGCAGAACTAGGAATCTCCTACAATGAGCAGTTCTTC. Its protein is CASSITRAELGISYNEQFF.

This clonotype was seen more than once but under ten times. The chain couples TRBV5-1 to TRBJ1-2, with TRBD1 matching 7 bases. Germline CDR1 SGHRS, CDR2 YFSETQ. J lost 2 bases, V lost 4 bases, and 8 bases had no gene match. The CDR3 runs to 15 residues. In DNA, the CDR3 is TGCGCCAGCAGCATCGGGACAGCAGCGAACTATGGCTACACCTTC. Translation gives CASSIGTAANYGYTF.

V is TRBV15 and J is TRBJ2-7; possibly TRBD1 for D (6 bases). The CDR3 runs to 15 residues. Germline assignment: CDR1 LNHNV and CDR2 YYDKDF (reference sequence). The ends were cut back, 0 bases at V and 1 base at J, with 10 bases in the middle. CDR3 nucleotide sequence: TGTGCCACCAGCAGAGATAATGACAGGTCCTACGAGCAGTACTTC. This encodes CATSRDNDRSYEQYF. The whole variable domain, remainder taken from reference TRBV15 and TRBJ2-7, is DAMVIQNPRYQVTQFGKPVTLSCSQTLNHNVMYWYQQKSSQAPKLLFHYYDKDFNNEADTPDNFQSRRPNTSFCFLDIRSPGLGDTAMYLCATSRDNDRSYEQYFGPGTRLTVT.

This clonotype was seen at least ten times. V gene TRBV7-8 combines with J gene TRBJ2-1; possibly TRBD2 for D (6 bases). Germline assignment: CDR1 SGHVS and CDR2 FQNEAQ. V shed 4 bases and J shed 10 bases, with 11 bases lying between them. The CDR3 covers 12 residues. CDR3 loop: CASSSSGPEQFF. The DNA for the CDR3 is TGTGCCAGCAGCTCAAGCGGGCCCGAGCAGTTCTTC.

The chain links TRBV29-1 to TRBJ2-3, with D perhaps matching TRBD2 (6 bases). V was shortened by 0 bases and J by 0 bases, with 10 bases between the two germline ends. Per germline, CDR1 SQVTM and CDR2 ANQGSEA. The CDR3 runs to 15 residues. The CDR3 sequence: CSVEERAGSTDTQYF. CDR3 bases: TGCAGCGTTGAAGAGAGAGCGGGCAGCACAGATACGCAGTATTTT.

Details on this clonotype: This may arise from a read error, as a much more abundant clone is one base away. The chain recombines TRBV4-3 with TRBJ2-4; 7 nucleotides match TRBD1. The CDR3 is 14 residues long. Germline V CDR1 and CDR2: LGHNA, YSLEER. J was trimmed by 7 bases and V by 4 bases; bases with no gene match: 7. The CDR3 DNA follows: TGCGCCAGCAGCCCCAACAGGGGATGGAACATTCAGTACTTC. Amino acids: CASSPNRGWNIQYF.

The chain recombines TRBV6-1 with TRBJ2-7, with 7 bases matching TRBD2. Germline lookup yields CDR1 MNHNS and CDR2 SASEGT. The junction had 2 bases not matched to a gene; V was cut back by 0 bases and J by 3 bases. The CDR3 contains 14 residues. The CDR3 DNA reads TGTGCCAGCAGTGAAGCTGGGGGGGGCTACGAGCAGTACGTC. As protein: CASSEAGGGYEQYV.

This clonotype occurred many times. The chain uses TRBV20-1 and TRBJ2-3; 11 positions match TRBD2. Unmatched junction bases numbered 6, after V lost 6 bases and J lost 4 bases. The CDR3 is 14 residues long. The germline V gene encodes CDR1 DFQATT and CDR2 SNEGSKA (reference sequence). The CDR3 coding sequence is TGCAGTGCGACTAGCGGGATAGGGGCAGATACGCAGTATTTT. Amino acid sequence: CSATSGIGADTQYF.

The J gene is TRBJ2-2, the V gene TRBV29-1; 8 bases line up with TRBD2. This CDR3 region has 15 residues. CDR1 and CDR2 from the germline V gene are SQVTM and ANQGSEA. J gave up 0 bases and V 2 bases, and 2 bases lay outside the gene matches. CDR3 loop: CSVETSGANTGELFF. CDR3 nucleotides: TGCAGCGTTGAAACTAGCGGAGCGAACACCGGGGAGCTGTTTTTT.

This clonotype appeared many times. The rearrangement joins TRBV20-1 to TRBJ2-1; D may be TRBD2 (6 bases). Trimming cost V 0 bases and J 8 bases, with 14 bases left between them. Germline lookup yields CDR1 DFQATT and CDR2 SNEGSKA (reference sequence). This CDR3 is built from 14 residues. In DNA form, the CDR3 reads TGCAGTGCTAGAGAGGGGGGAGCGCCGTATGAGCAGTTCTTC. As protein: CSAREGGAPYEQFF.

This clonotype occurred many times. The rearrangement joins TRBV7-2 to TRBJ1-6; D gene unclear. V was clipped by 5 bases and J by 4 bases, with 9 bases between them. This CDR3 contains 14 residues. Germline V CDR1 and CDR2: SGHTA, FQGNSA. DNA for the CDR3: TGTGCCAGCAGCCCCCGGGCTTATAATTCACCCCTCCACTTT. It yields the protein CASSPRAYNSPLHF. Together with reference TRBV7-2 and TRBJ1-6, the CDR3 gives the full variable domain: GAGVSQSPSNKVTEKGKDVELRCDPISGHTALYWYRQSLGQGLEFLIYFQGNSAPDKSGLPSDRFSAERTGGSVSTLTIQRTQQEDSAVYLCASSPRAYNSPLHFGNGTRLTVT.

The table lists this clonotype with many counts. The V call is TRBV7-2, the J call TRBJ2-5; perhaps TRBD1 as D (6 bases). Germline assignment: CDR1 SGHTA and CDR2 FQGNSA. V dropped 1 base and J dropped 2 bases, with 17 bases sitting between them. This CDR3 has 17 residues. The CDR3 loop is CASSLVSRGGYQETQYF. CDR3 DNA: TGTGCCAGCAGCTTAGTTTCCAGGGGCGGGTATCAAGAGACCCAGTACTTC.

This chain connects TRBV7-8 to TRBJ2-1; 10 nucleotides align to TRBD2. The V and J ends lost 4 bases and 9 bases, in that order; junction bases with no gene match: 15. Germline assignment: CDR1 SGHVS and CDR2 FQNEAQ. The CDR3 sequence is 17 residues long. The CDR3: CASSSPAGGPGVTEQFF. In DNA form, the CDR3 reads TGTGCCAGCAGCTCCCCAGCGGGAGGGCCCGGAGTTACTGAGCAGTTCTTC.

This clonotype was observed a few times. The chain links TRBV7-6 to TRBJ1-5, with 9 bases matching TRBD1. The CDR3 sequence is 14 residues long. J lost 7 bases, V lost 2 bases, and 3 bases had no gene match. Germline V CDR1 and CDR2: SGHVS, FNYEAQ. CDR3 in DNA: TGTGCCAGCAGCTTAACAGGGGGCAGGCAGCCCCAGCATTTT. Translated, it gives CASSLTGGRQPQHF.

On this clonotype: This may be a read error, as it is one base from a much larger clone. Since the CDR3 does not end with the conserved phenylalanine or tryptophan, this likely comes from a read error. This rearrangement joins TRBV5-6 to TRBJ2-3, with 13 bases fitting TRBD2. The CDR3 consists of 17 residues. From germline, CDR1 is SGHDT and CDR2 YYEEEE. The junction had 7 bases not matched to a gene; V was cut back by 3 bases and J by 3 bases. The CDR3 DNA reads as TGTGCCAGCAGCTACCGGACTAGCGGGAGACTGACAGATACGCAGTATGTT. Its translation is CASSYRTSGRLTDTQYV.

The chain has TRBV11-1 and TRBJ2-1, with 7 bases lining up with TRBD1. The trim removed 1 base at V and 3 bases at J, leaving 6 bases unmatched. This CDR3 contains 16 residues. The V gene's germline CDR1 is SGHAT and CDR2 FQDESV (reference sequence). The DNA for the CDR3 is TGTGCCAGCAGCTTAGGGACAGGAGAATTCTACAATGAGCAGTTCTTC. It encodes CASSLGTGEFYNEQFF.

This clonotype has ten or more counts. The rearrangement uses TRBV12-3 or TRBV12-4 and TRBJ2-3; D ambiguous. V lost 5 bases and J 5 bases, leaving 14 bases between the germline ends. The CDR3 consists of 14 residues. The CDR3 DNA sequence: TGTGCCAGCAGTCCTCCCCGCGATCTAGATACGCAGTATTTT. As protein: CASSPPRDLDTQYF.

This clonotype was counted only a few times. The chain is built from TRBV27 and TRBJ2-1; D is perhaps TRBD2 (6 bases). This CDR3 contains 15 residues. The germline CDR1 and CDR2 sequences are MNHEY and SMNVEV (reference sequence). Trimming stripped 1 base from V and 4 bases from J, with 11 bases between. The CDR3 here is CASSLYGEEYNEQFF. In DNA form, the CDR3 reads TGTGCCAGCAGTTTATACGGGGAGGAATACAATGAGCAGTTCTTC.

The sample holds a few counts of this clonotype. V usage is TRBV11-2 and J usage is TRBJ2-3; 8 bases map to TRBD1. In germline, CDR1 is SGHAT, CDR2 FQNNGV. V was clipped by 5 bases and J by 1 base; unmatched bases: 14. This CDR3 is 18 amino acids long. CDR3 in amino acids: CASSNRTGLIYGTDTQYF. CDR3 coding DNA: TGTGCCAGCAGCAACCGGACAGGGCTGATTTATGGCACAGATACGCAGTATTTT. The complete variable domain, with remaining parts taken from reference TRBV11-2 and TRBJ2-3, reads EAGVAQSPRYKIIEKRQSVAFWCNPISGHATLYWYQQILGQGPKLLIQFQNNGVVDDSQLPKDRFSAERLKGVDSTLKIQPAKLEDSAVYLCASSNRTGLIYGTDTQYFGPGTRLTVL.

This clonotype was counted at least ten times. CDR3 in amino acids: CASSLAGFYGYTF. DNA for the CDR3: TGTGCCAGCAGTTTGGCCGGATTCTATGGCTACACCTTC. J is TRBJ1-2 and V is TRBV27; D is unclear. The germline V gene encodes CDR1 MNHEY and CDR2 SMNVEV (reference sequence). The CDR3 loop spans 13 amino acids. With 3 bases removed from V and 4 bases from J, the gap between germline ends came to 9 bases.

There are many counts of this clonotype. V gene TRBV4-1 combines with J gene TRBJ2-7; 8 nucleotides agree with TRBD1. Germline CDR1 reads MGHRA; CDR2 reads YSYEKL. CDR3 size: 17 residues. V lost 1 base and J lost 0; bases outside the gene matches: 8. This CDR3 reads CASSQVAGTGGSYEQYV. CDR3 coding DNA: TGCGCCAGCAGCCAAGTTGCCGGGACAGGAGGCTCCTACGAGCAGTACGTC.